These 16 T cell receptor beta chains were all obtained from the same sample, sequenced in a study of blood T cell repertoires in COVID-19. Assay: immunoSEQ multiplex PCR; the TCRdb copy retains only in-frame clones and omits some. The sample has about 59,000 clones, less than 75% seen once. Sequencing was performed on peripheral blood. Receptors originate from a woman in her 50s with active or convalescent COVID-19.

This chain joins TRBV24-1 and TRBJ2-2; no definite D call. CDR1 and CDR2 from the germline V gene are KGHDR and SFDVKD. The CDR3 covers 12 residues. Trimming removed 2 bases at V and 7 bases at J, with 4 bases between. As DNA, the CDR3 is TGTGCCACCAGTGATTCGGGCGGGGAGCTGTTTTTT. It yields the protein CATSDSGGELFF.

The V gene is TRBV12-5, the J gene TRBJ2-1; TRBD2 aligns across 8 bases. V trimming: 7 bases; J trimming: 6 bases; junction bases outside the gene matches: 29. Germline V CDR1 and CDR2: LGHNT, FRNRAP. The CDR3 extends over 21 amino acids. The CDR3 sequence is CASALLSYSVLREEGRNEQFF. CDR3 bases: TGTGCTAGTGCCCTCCTATCGTACTCCGTATTGCGGGAGGAGGGTCGCAATGAGCAGTTCTTC. The whole variable domain, filled in from reference TRBV12-5 and TRBJ2-1, reads DARVTQTPRHKVTEMGQEVTMRCQPILGHNTVFWYRQTMMQGLELLAYFRNRAPLDDSGMPKDRFSAEMPDATLATLKIQPSEPRDSAVYFCASALLSYSVLREEGRNEQFFGPGTRLTVL.

The chain joins TRBV5-1 to TRBJ1-1; D call uncertain. From germline, CDR1 is SGHRS and CDR2 YFSETQ. The CDR3 covers 13 residues. Trimming pared 3 bases from V and 10 bases from J, leaving 16 bases between. The DNA for the CDR3 is TGCGCCAGCAGCTCGAAGCGGAGTGACGGAGCTTTCTTT. This codes for CASSSKRSDGAFF. Using reference TRBV5-1 and TRBJ1-1 for the parts outside the CDR3, the full variable domain is KAGVTQTPRYLIKTRGQQVTLSCSPISGHRSVSWYQQTPGQGLQFLFEYFSETQRNKGNFPGRFSGRQFSNSRSEMNVSTLELGDSALYLCASSSKRSDGAFFGQGTRLTVV.

The rearrangement links TRBV30 to TRBJ1-2; 7 nucleotides line up with TRBD1. V shed 2 bases, J shed 4 bases, and the junction held 16 bases outside the gene matches. Looked up from germline, CDR1 is GTSNPN and CDR2 is SVGIG (reference sequence). The CDR3 sequence is 17 residues long. The CDR3 nucleotides are TGTGCCTGGAGTTCTGGACAGGTTTCTGGGATTGGCTATGGCTACACCTTC. Its protein is CAWSSGQVSGIGYGYTF.

V is TRBV27 and J is TRBJ2-7; 9 nucleotides agree with TRBD1. J gave up 6 bases and V 4 bases, and 16 bases lay outside the gene matches. Germline V gives CDR1 MNHEY, CDR2 SMNVEV (reference sequence). This CDR3 has 17 amino acids. The CDR3 sequence is CASSSPRGTGTLVEQYF. CDR3 nucleotide sequence: TGTGCCAGCAGTTCTCCTAGGGGGACAGGGACGCTCGTCGAGCAGTACTTC.

This chain uses TRBV11-1 with TRBJ1-1; no clear D. In germline, CDR1 is SGHAT, CDR2 FQDESV (reference sequence). V gave up 2 bases and J gave up 2 bases, with 6 bases separating them. The CDR3 runs to 13 residues. The DNA for the CDR3 is TGTGCCAGCAGCTTATCAACAAACACTGAAGCTTTCTTT. Its protein is CASSLSTNTEAFF.

The genes are TRBV19 and TRBJ2-1; 7 bases map to TRBD2. V was pared by 6 bases and J by 4 bases, with 21 bases of the junction left unmatched. Germline CDR1 is LNHDA and CDR2 is SQIVND (reference sequence). CDR3 length: 19 residues. The DNA of the CDR3 is TGTGCCAGTAGAGGTGAGGGTTTGGCTAGCGGAGAGAGGTACAATGAGCAGTTCTTC. Amino acids: CASRGEGLASGERYNEQFF.

The chain uses TRBV30 and TRBJ2-3, with D tentatively TRBD2 (5 bases). The germline V gene has CDR1 GTSNPN and CDR2 SVGIG (reference sequence). The CDR3 extends over 15 amino acids. V lost 0 bases and J lost 3, with 13 bases in between. The CDR3 DNA reads as TGTGCCTGGAGTGTAAGGTGGGAGAGTACAGATACGCAGTATTTT. It encodes CAWSVRWESTDTQYF.

The chain employs TRBV24-1 and TRBJ1-1; D call uncertain. Trimming cost V 1 base and J 4 bases, with 18 bases left between them. The CDR3 has 17 residues. Germline CDR1 KGHDR, CDR2 SFDVKD. The DNA of the CDR3 is TGTGCCACCAGTGATTTACGTAGTCCACGAGCGGTCACTGAAGCTTTCTTT. This gives the protein CATSDLRSPRAVTEAFF.

The chain recombines TRBV5-5 with TRBJ1-2; 7 positions agree with TRBD1. Germline CDR1 SGHKS, CDR2 YYEKEE (reference sequence). The V and J ends lost 3 bases and 6 bases, in that order; junction bases with no gene match: 11. CDR3 size: 15 residues. Here the CDR3 DNA reads TGTGCCAGCAGCTCCCTGACAGGGTGGGGAGATGGCTACACCTTC. Amino acid sequence: CASSSLTGWGDGYTF.

The chain recombines TRBV7-9 with TRBJ2-7, with D maybe TRBD1 (5 bases). The CDR3 totals 13 residues. Trimming removed 5 bases at V and 3 bases at J, with 11 bases between. In germline, CDR1 is SEHNR, CDR2 FQNEAQ (reference sequence). The CDR3 nucleotides read TGTGCCAGCAGCCGGACACCTGTCTACGAGCAGTACTTC. Protein: CASSRTPVYEQYF.

A few counts support this clone. The chain uses TRBV27 and TRBJ2-7; TRBD2 is a possible D gene (6 bases). Looked up from germline, CDR1 is MNHEY and CDR2 is SMNVEV (reference sequence). The CDR3 covers 13 residues. V was shortened by 4 bases and J by 6 bases, with 13 bases between the two germline ends. In DNA form, the CDR3 reads TGTGCCAGCAGTTCCGGGACTTTTGGCGAGCAGTACTTC. Its protein is CASSSGTFGEQYF.

The rearrangement uses TRBV29-1 and TRBJ2-2; 11 bases agree with TRBD1. V lost 1 base and J lost 5; bases outside the gene matches: 15. This CDR3 comprises 19 residues. The germline CDR1 and CDR2 sequences are SQVTM and ANQGSEA. DNA for the CDR3: TGCAGCGTTGAAGCCGCAGGGGGACAGGGGGGTTTTGGGACCGGGGAGCTGTTTTTT. Translating gives CSVEAAGGQGGFGTGELFF.

Remarks on this clone: This specimen includes other DNA sequences encoding the same CDR3. The genes are TRBV10-1 and TRBJ2-3; weak D call: TRBD1 (5 bases). The CDR3 runs to 11 residues. CDR1 is WNHNN and CDR2 is SYGVQD in the germline V gene (reference sequence). V was clipped by 7 bases and J by 9 bases, with 11 bases between them. In DNA form, the CDR3 reads TGCGCCAGCAACTCCCAGGGAACGCAGTATTTT. Translating it yields CASNSQGTQYF.

This chain connects TRBV10-2 to TRBJ2-1, with TRBD2 matching over 7 bases. CDR3 size: 14 residues. Trimming cost V 3 bases and J 9 bases; bases outside gene matches: 8. Germline lookup yields CDR1 WSHSY and CDR2 SAAADI. The CDR3 loop is CASSELGGRSEQFF. The CDR3 DNA is TGCGCCAGCAGTGAACTGGGCGGGAGAAGTGAGCAGTTCTTC.

For the CDR3, the DNA is TGTGCCAGCAGCTTAGCGGAGAGACAGGGGTCGCCCCAGCATTTT. Amino acids: CASSLAERQGSPQHF. V usage is TRBV7-8 and J usage is TRBJ1-5, with 8 nucleotides matching TRBD1. CDR1 and CDR2 from the germline V gene are SGHVS and FQNEAQ. V trimming: 0 bases; J trimming: 9 bases; junction bases outside the gene matches: 7. This CDR3 is built from 15 residues.